Listed here are 30 T cell receptor beta chains from one sample, sequenced in a study of shared clonotypes between healthy human individuals. Profiled with immunoSEQ multiplex PCR; TCRdb holds only in-frame clones, not every one. The repertoire consists of 850,000 to 1,200,000 clones, with roughly 75% occurring once and the leading ten covering approximately 1.5%. Material: memory CD4+ T cells sorted from blood. Sample subset: CD45RA-negative fraction. All receptors come from a man aged 18-30 years in good health.

The rearrangement uses TRBV19 and TRBJ1-1, with 9 positions matching TRBD1. J was trimmed by 4 bases and V by 4 bases; bases with no gene match: 4. There are 14 residues in the CDR3. The germline gives CDR1 LNHDA, CDR2 SQIVND (reference sequence). The CDR3 bases are TGTGCCAGTAGTAACAGGGGGCAGGCCACTGAAGCTTTCTTT. It translates to CASSNRGQATEAFF.

The chain is built from TRBV30 and TRBJ1-2; D not resolved. The V gene's germline CDR1 is GTSNPN and CDR2 SVGIG (reference sequence). This CDR3 has 12 amino acids. V lost 7 bases to trimming and J lost 2 bases, with 11 bases between them. The CDR3 DNA follows: TGTGCCTTTCAGGCAGCCAACTATGGCTACACCTTC. Translation gives CAFQAANYGYTF.

A single count supports this clone. V is TRBV10-3 and J is TRBJ1-2, with 8 bases aligning to TRBD1. This CDR3 has 16 residues. The junction had 14 bases not matched to a gene; V was cut back by 5 bases and J by 6 bases. Per the germline V gene, CDR1 is ENHRY and CDR2 is SYGVKD. For the CDR3, the DNA is TGTGCCATCAGTCCGGACAGGGTCAGTTTTACCAATGGCTACACCTTC. Translation: CAISPDRVSFTNGYTF.

The chain has TRBV28 and TRBJ2-3, with D perhaps TRBD2 (7 bases). This CDR3 has 14 residues. Germline CDR1 and CDR2: MDHEN and SYDVKM. Trimming pared 6 bases from V and 0 bases from J, leaving 10 bases between. CDR3 sequence reads: CASRGGLSTDTQYF. The CDR3 nucleotides read TGTGCCAGCAGGGGGGGGCTCAGCACAGATACGCAGTATTTT.

V and J are TRBV5-5 and TRBJ2-2, with TRBD2 matching over 7 bases. From germline, CDR1 is SGHKS and CDR2 YYEKEE (reference sequence). The CDR3 loop spans 16 amino acids. V lost 2 bases to trimming and J lost 2 bases; unmatched junction nucleotides: 6. CDR3 coding DNA: TGTGCCAGCAGCTTCCAAAAGGGACTAAACACCGGGGAGCTGTTTTTT. Its translation: CASSFQKGLNTGELFF.

Comments on this clone: Other nucleotide sequences from this sample produce the same CDR3. V and J are TRBV19 and TRBJ1-5; no clear D gene. Per the germline V gene, CDR1 is LNHDA and CDR2 is SQIVND (reference sequence). Trimming removed 4 bases from V and 2 bases from J, with 6 bases in between. The CDR3 covers 13 residues. CDR3: CASSSTGNQPQHF. For the CDR3, the DNA is TGTGCCAGTAGTAGTACGGGCAATCAGCCCCAGCATTTT.

This clone is a singleton in its sample. The chain joins TRBV6-1 to TRBJ1-2; D uncertain. Germline loops: CDR1 MNHNS, CDR2 SASEGT. The CDR3 runs 14 residues. Trimming left V 6 bases short and J 0 bases short, with 11 bases between. The CDR3 loop is CASRREGANYGYTF. CDR3 coding DNA: TGTGCCAGCAGGCGGGAGGGAGCTAACTATGGCTACACCTTC.

The chain links TRBV7-2 to TRBJ2-2; possible D gene TRBD1, 6 bases. The length of the CDR3 is 15 residues. CDR1 SGHTA and CDR2 FQGNSA come from the germline V gene. V gave up 5 bases and J gave up 4 bases, with 14 bases separating them. CDR3 bases: TGTGCCAGCAGCGCGCCCCCCAGGGGCACCGGGGAGCTGTTTTTT. This sequence encodes CASSAPPRGTGELFF.

The chain links TRBV11-2 to TRBJ2-5; D ambiguous. The germline V gene encodes CDR1 SGHAT and CDR2 FQNNGV. The V and J ends lost 3 bases and 5 bases respectively, with 13 bases between them. The CDR3 covers 14 residues. As DNA, the CDR3 is TGTGCCAGCAGCTTTAACTCCGCCGGGGAGACCCAGTACTTC. This sequence encodes CASSFNSAGETQYF. Full variable domain (missing parts from reference TRBV11-2 and TRBJ2-5): EAGVAQSPRYKIIEKRQSVAFWCNPISGHATLYWYQQILGQGPKLLIQFQNNGVVDDSQLPKDRFSAERLKGVDSTLKIQPAKLEDSAVYLCASSFNSAGETQYFGPGTRLLVL.

The J gene is TRBJ2-3, the V gene TRBV7-2, with D maybe TRBD2 (6 bases). The CDR3 totals 16 residues. CDR1 and CDR2 from the germline V gene are SGHTA and FQGNSA. V was shortened by 5 bases and J by 5 bases, with 20 bases between the two germline ends. The CDR3 here is CASSPAGSPPGDTQYF. As DNA, the CDR3 is TGTGCCAGCAGCCCGGCGGGGTCACCTCCAGGAGATACGCAGTATTTT.

This clone was detected only a few times. The rearrangement links TRBV10-3 to TRBJ1-5; no firm D call. V shed 3 bases and J shed 0 bases, with 9 bases lying between them. The CDR3 runs to 15 residues. Germline CDR1 is ENHRY and CDR2 is SYGVKD. The chain's CDR3 is CAISDSTPSNQPQHF. The CDR3 region has the DNA TGTGCCATCAGTGATTCCACCCCTAGCAATCAGCCCCAGCATTTT.

J is TRBJ1-6 and V is TRBV28; TRBD1 agrees at 8 bases. The CDR3 totals 14 residues. CDR1 MDHEN and CDR2 SYDVKM come from the germline V gene. Losses at the gene ends were 6 bases for V and 7 bases for J; bases not matched to a gene: 5. The CDR3 loop reads CASSRRTGNSPLHF. For the CDR3, the DNA is TGTGCCAGCAGCCGCAGGACAGGGAATTCACCCCTCCACTTT.

This chain connects TRBV7-3 to TRBJ2-3, with 9 nucleotides matching TRBD1. V lost 5 bases, J lost 4 bases, and 10 bases stayed unmatched. The germline V gene encodes CDR1 SGHTA and CDR2 FQGTGA. The CDR3 is made up of 16 amino acids. The CDR3 DNA reads as TGTGCCAGCAGCCTCCTTTTGGGACAGGGCCCAGATACGCAGTATTTT. Protein product: CASSLLLGQGPDTQYF.

The J gene is TRBJ1-1, the V gene TRBV2; 8 nucleotides align to TRBD1. The junction had 7 bases not matched to a gene; V was cut back by 6 bases and J by 1 base. The CDR3 covers 15 residues. CDR1 and CDR2 from the germline V gene are SNHLY and FYNNEI. The CDR3 sequence: CASSSGGPWNTEAFF. Here the CDR3 DNA reads TGTGCCAGCAGCTCAGGGGGCCCGTGGAACACTGAAGCTTTCTTT. Full variable domain (remainder filled in from reference TRBV2 and TRBJ1-1): EPEVTQTPSHQVTQMGQEVILRCVPISNHLYFYWYRQILGQKVEFLVSFYNNEISEKSEIFDDQFSVERPDGSNFTLKIRSTKLEDSAMYFCASSSGGPWNTEAFFGQGTRLTVV.

This rearrangement joins TRBV5-1 to TRBJ2-1; 11 bases match TRBD2. Germline assignment: CDR1 SGHRS and CDR2 YFSETQ. This CDR3 region has 14 residues. V lost 5 bases and J lost 5; bases outside the gene matches: 3. CDR3 in amino acids: CASRMGLADNEQFF. Here the CDR3 DNA reads TGCGCCAGCAGAATGGGACTAGCGGACAATGAGCAGTTCTTC.

To note about this clone: The sample holds other DNA sequences that translate to the same CDR3. The chain carries TRBV9 and TRBJ1-2, with a possible D match to TRBD1 (6 bases). Trimming took 3 bases from V and 2 from J, leaving 8 bases between them. Germline values: CDR1 SGDLS, CDR2 YYNGEE. The CDR3 loop spans 13 amino acids. The CDR3 spells CASSEGGNYGYTF. CDR3 bases: TGTGCCAGCAGCGAAGGGGGGAACTATGGCTACACCTTC.

As for this clone: Other DNA sequences of this sample code for an identical CDR3. V gene TRBV6-5 combines with J gene TRBJ1-3; no clear D gene. The V end lost 3 bases, the J end lost 3 bases, and 9 bases lay between the germline ends. The CDR3 runs 14 residues. Germline V gives CDR1 MNHEY, CDR2 SVGAGI. CDR3 residues: CASSYGGGGNTIYF. CDR3 DNA: TGTGCCAGCAGTTATGGTGGAGGTGGAAACACCATATATTTT.

This chain joins TRBV19 and TRBJ1-1; D remains ambiguous. V was trimmed by 5 bases and J by 6 bases, leaving 13 bases between them. Per germline, CDR1 LNHDA and CDR2 SQIVND (reference sequence). This CDR3 is 13 amino acids long. The CDR3 DNA reads TGTGCCAGTAGTTCAGGCCCAGAGGCTGAAGCTTTCTTT. Its translation: CASSSGPEAEAFF.

This clone was observed a few times. The chain couples TRBV2 to TRBJ1-1; D remains ambiguous. The germline CDR1 and CDR2 sequences are SNHLY and FYNNEI. The V end was cut by 2 bases, the J end by 1 base, with 5 bases between. This CDR3 region has 13 residues. The CDR3 sequence: CASSEFRNTEAFF. CDR3 sequence (DNA): TGTGCCAGCAGTGAATTCAGGAACACTGAAGCTTTCTTT. Combining the CDR3 with reference TRBV2 and TRBJ1-1 gives the whole variable domain EPEVTQTPSHQVTQMGQEVILRCVPISNHLYFYWYRQILGQKVEFLVSFYNNEISEKSEIFDDQFSVERPDGSNFTLKIRSTKLEDSAMYFCASSEFRNTEAFFGQGTRLTVV.

A remark on this clone: This CDR3 is also generated by other DNA sequences in the sample. The chain joins TRBV7-8 to TRBJ1-5; D unclear. V was shortened by 4 bases and J by 2 bases, with 6 bases between the two germline ends. The CDR3 length is 13 residues. The germline CDR1 and CDR2 sequences are SGHVS and FQNEAQ. CDR3 coding DNA: TGTGCCAGCAGCTCAGGAGGCAATCAGCCCCAGCATTTT. It is translated as CASSSGGNQPQHF. Full variable domain (remainder filled in from reference TRBV7-8 and TRBJ1-5): GAGVSQSPRYKVAKRGQDVALRCDPISGHVSLFWYQQALGQGPEFLTYFQNEAQLDKSGLPSDRFFAERPEGSVSTLKIQRTQQEDSAVYLCASSSGGNQPQHFGDGTRLSIL.

V gene TRBV30 combines with J gene TRBJ1-1; D unresolved. Trimming shortened V by 2 bases and J by 2 bases, and 9 bases separated the two germline ends. CDR1 GTSNPN and CDR2 SVGIG come from the germline V gene (reference sequence). The CDR3 runs to 13 residues. The CDR3 is CAWSKSYNTEAFF. The CDR3 nucleotides are TGTGCCTGGAGTAAAAGTTATAACACTGAAGCTTTCTTT.

The chain uses TRBV6-1 and TRBJ2-3; 8 bases line up with TRBD2. Per germline, CDR1 MNHNS and CDR2 SASEGT. The CDR3 spans 14 residues. V lost 6 bases, J lost 2 bases, and 4 bases stayed unmatched. The CDR3 DNA follows: TGTGCCAGCAGGAGTAGCGGGGACACAGATACGCAGTATTTT. It is translated as CASRSSGDTDTQYF.

The chain carries TRBV6-6 and TRBJ2-5; 13 nucleotides agree with TRBD2. Germline lookup yields CDR1 MNHNY and CDR2 SVGAGI (reference sequence). V lost 4 bases to trimming and J lost 5 bases; unmatched junction nucleotides: 7. The CDR3 consists of 16 residues. The CDR3 sequence is CASSSGTSGVWETQYF. The CDR3 bases are TGTGCCAGCAGTTCCGGGACTAGCGGGGTCTGGGAGACCCAGTACTTC.

Here the CDR3 DNA reads TGTGCCTGGAGTGTAAGAGCAGGGTACGGAAATGAGCAGTTCTTC. This translates into CAWSVRAGYGNEQFF. The genes are TRBV30 and TRBJ2-1, with D perhaps TRBD1 (5 bases). V lost 0 bases, J lost 7 bases, and 16 bases lay in between. Germline V gene data show CDR1 as GTSNPN and CDR2 as SVGIG (reference sequence). The CDR3 is made up of 15 amino acids.

The chain links TRBV5-5 to TRBJ1-5; TRBD1 agrees at 8 bases. The CDR3 contains 14 residues. Germline-derived CDR1 and CDR2 are SGHKS and YYEKEE (reference sequence). V was clipped by 3 bases and J by 2 bases; unmatched bases: 1. The CDR3 sequence: CASSSDRGNQPQHF. The CDR3 nucleotides are TGTGCCAGCAGCTCGGACAGGGGCAATCAGCCCCAGCATTTT.

The rearrangement uses TRBV27 and TRBJ1-2; the match to TRBD1 covers 10 bases. This CDR3 has 15 amino acids. Germline lookup yields CDR1 MNHEY and CDR2 SMNVEV (reference sequence). V was clipped by 4 bases and J by 7 bases; unmatched bases: 9. CDR3: CASSSLLTGGSGYTF. The CDR3 DNA sequence: TGTGCCAGCAGTTCCCTTCTGACAGGGGGCTCTGGCTACACCTTC.

V is TRBV28 and J is TRBJ2-7; a possible D gene is TRBD1 (5 bases). The CDR3 consists of 15 residues. Germline values: CDR1 MDHEN, CDR2 SYDVKM. Trimming took off 7 bases at V and 0 bases at J, with 16 bases between the two ends. The CDR3 protein is CASMAGQASSYEQYF. CDR3 nucleotides: TGTGCCAGCATGGCAGGACAAGCTAGCTCCTACGAGCAGTACTTC.

V gene TRBV11-3 combines with J gene TRBJ2-3; D uncertain. CDR1 and CDR2 (germline): SGHNT, YENEEA. The germline V and J ends were trimmed by 4 bases and 1 base, with 9 bases remaining between them. This CDR3 spans 14 amino acids. Written as DNA, the CDR3 is TGTGCCAGCAGCTCTGGGTCCCGCACAGATACGCAGTATTTT. It yields the protein CASSSGSRTDTQYF.

This clone has just one count. This chain connects TRBV11-2 to TRBJ2-7; D uncertain. The ends were cut back, 5 bases at V and 3 bases at J, with 17 bases in the middle. The CDR3 extends over 15 amino acids. Germline CDR1 SGHAT, CDR2 FQNNGV. CDR3 amino acids: CASSELLSLIYEQYF. CDR3 DNA: TGTGCCAGCAGCGAACTGCTATCTCTAATCTACGAGCAGTACTTC.

The V call is TRBV7-2, the J call TRBJ2-5; 9 bases agree with TRBD2. Germline lookup yields CDR1 SGHTA and CDR2 FQGNSA. The CDR3 is 15 residues long. The ends lost 4 bases at V and 5 bases at J; junction bases unmatched: 8. CDR3 nucleotides: TGTGCCAGCAGCTGGATAGCGGGAGTCCAGGAGACCCAGTACTTC. It encodes CASSWIAGVQETQYF.